This T cell receptor beta chain stems from a study of regulatory T cells in long-lasting Graves disease. The time point is: newly diagnosed GD, antithyroid drugs for less than 3 months. PBMC RNA served as the TCR library source. Guidelines of the American Thyroid Association were used to diagnose Graves' disease. Libraries of TCR beta came from iRepertoire HTBI primers plus Arm-PCR of CDR3 regions. Source study methods: Identification yielded some 60 TRBV and more than 12 TRBJ segments across samples. TCRdb called the multiplex PCR reads again in MiXCR, with one record for every CDR3 protein. TCRdb, rather than the study authors, made the V and J calls. Of approximately 440,000 distinct CDR3 sequences in the sample, roughly 17% were seen once. This clonotype was counted many times. These data also featured in a second study, about T cells in Graves' hyperthyroidism and ophthalmopathy. From that study: Most expanded thyroid clonotypes above 0.001 also appeared in blood. It was a median around seven months before onset that the model predicted ophthalmopathy.

This clonotype was sampled from a middle-aged man with Graves disease. Specimen: peripheral blood mononuclear cells (PBMCs), collected at new diagnosis, from a patient treated with antithyroid drugs.

The CDR3 nucleotides are TGTGCCAGCAGCTTGACTAGCGGGAGGTTGCCAGATACGCAGTATTTT. It is translated as CASSLTSGRLPDTQYF. The gene calls are TRBV11-2 and TRBJ2-3, with 13 positions matching TRBD2. Per the germline V gene, CDR1 is SGHAT and CDR2 is FQNNGV. The CDR3 loop spans 16 amino acids. Trimming cost V 3 bases and J 4 bases; bases outside gene matches: 4.